This T cell receptor (beta chain) was identified during a study of CD8 T cells in ankylosing spondylitis. Findings and caveats of the study: Researchers report that disease-linked clones proved CD8+ and relatively rare in peripheral blood. From matched ankylosing spondylitis synovial fluid, disease-linked clones were reportedly recovered at significantly enriched levels. Characteristic, it appeared, of ankylosing spondylitis blood was a TCR beta motif of eight highly homologous variants.

V was cut by 2 bases and J by 3 bases, with 5 bases left in between. The CDR3 contains 12 residues. The germline gives CDR1 MNHNS, CDR2 SASEGT. Making use of molecular barcodes, quantitative 5'-RACE generated TCR beta libraries. TCRdb used MiXCR to reprocess the 5' RACE reads, holding one entry per CDR3 protein. The table lists some 340,000 distinct CDR3 sequences, 14% to 15% of them singletons. Concerning this clonotype: The antigen remains undetermined.

Sequenced: blood, either unsorted or a sorted T cell fraction (not recorded which). The receptor comes from a male donor with ankylosing spondylitis or in good health (not recorded which). This rearrangement joins TRBV6-1 to TRBJ2-7; D not resolved. CDR3 sequence reads: CASSEMRYEQYF. CDR3 DNA: TGTGCCAGCAGTGAAATGCGCTACGAGCAGTACTTC.